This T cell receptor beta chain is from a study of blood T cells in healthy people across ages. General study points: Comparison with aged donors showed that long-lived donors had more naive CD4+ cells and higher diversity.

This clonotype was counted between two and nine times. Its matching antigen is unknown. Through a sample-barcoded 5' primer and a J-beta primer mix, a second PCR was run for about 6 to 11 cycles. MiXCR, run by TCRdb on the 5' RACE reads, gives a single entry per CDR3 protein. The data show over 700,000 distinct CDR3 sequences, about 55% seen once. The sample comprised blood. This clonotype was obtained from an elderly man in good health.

The CDR3 is CASSLGTASNQPQHF. DNA for the CDR3: TGTGCCAGCAGTCTGGGGACAGCGAGCAATCAGCCCCAGCATTTT. The chain couples TRBV12-3 or TRBV12-4 to TRBJ1-5; 7 bases align to TRBD1. V was pared by 5 bases and J by 1 base, with 5 bases of the junction left unmatched. CDR3 size: 15 residues.